These 20 T cell receptor beta chains originate from one sample sequenced in a study of blood T cell repertoires in COVID-19. The repertoire was sequenced with immunoSEQ multiplex PCR; TCRdb's copy has only in-frame clones and lacks some. The sample consists of about 170,000 clones, around nine tenths of them appearing once. Sequencing was performed on peripheral blood. Receptors originate from a man younger than 30 with active or convalescent COVID-19.

This chain joins TRBV11-3 and TRBJ2-2; TRBD1 aligns across 7 bases. Germline V lookup: CDR1 SGHNT, CDR2 YENEEA. V shed 3 bases, J shed 3 bases, and the junction held 4 bases outside the gene matches. The CDR3 runs 15 residues. The CDR3 DNA is TGTGCCAGCAGCTTTGGCAGGGGGTACACCGGGGAGCTGTTTTTT. Translation: CASSFGRGYTGELFF.

This chain joins TRBV6-6 and TRBJ2-7, with 8 bases lining up with TRBD1. The germline V gene encodes CDR1 MNHNY and CDR2 SVGAGI (reference sequence). The J segment lost 5 bases and the V segment lost 2 bases, leaving 5 bases of the junction unmatched. The CDR3 is 14 residues long. The CDR3 loop is CASSYGGQGHEQYV. The CDR3 DNA is TGTGCCAGCAGTTACGGCGGACAGGGCCACGAGCAGTACGTC.

For the CDR3, the DNA is TGTGCCAGCAGCCAAGATCCCGACATTAATGGCTACACCTTC. Its protein is CASSQDPDINGYTF. The chain is built from TRBV3-1 (or the pseudogene TRBV3-2) and TRBJ1-2; D gene unclear. Germline loops: CDR1 LGHDT, CDR2 YNNKEL (reference sequence). CDR3 size: 14 residues. The V end was cut by 0 bases, the J end by 6 bases, with 11 bases between.

This rearrangement joins TRBV5-1 to TRBJ2-5; possibly TRBD2 for D (5 bases). Trimming cost V 0 bases and J 5 bases, with 5 bases left between them. This CDR3 has 12 amino acids. CDR1 and CDR2 (germline): SGHRS, YFSETQ. CDR3 in amino acids: CASSLAGETQYF. CDR3 in DNA: TGCGCCAGCAGCTTGGCGGGGGAGACCCAGTACTTC.

This clone was detected a few times. The chain employs TRBV18 and TRBJ2-7; 7 nucleotides agree with TRBD1. CDR1 is KGHSH, CDR2 LQKENI, per germline. Unmatched junction bases numbered 5, after V lost 3 bases and J lost 6 bases. This CDR3 has 13 amino acids. This CDR3 reads CASSPDRVGEQYV. The CDR3 DNA sequence: TGTGCCAGCTCACCCGACAGGGTGGGCGAGCAGTACGTC.

The rearrangement joins TRBV7-9 to TRBJ1-2; 8 bases map to TRBD1. There are 16 residues in the CDR3. The ends lost 3 bases at V and 3 bases at J; junction bases unmatched: 9. Germline values: CDR1 SEHNR, CDR2 FQNEAQ (reference sequence). CDR3 sequence (DNA): TGTGCCAGCAGCTTTCGACAGGGGCCAACTTACTATGGCTACACCTTC. Amino acids: CASSFRQGPTYYGYTF.

The rearrangement joins TRBV2 to TRBJ2-2, with no clear D. V dropped 0 bases and J dropped 7 bases, with 12 bases sitting between them. Germline V gene data show CDR1 as SNHLY and CDR2 as FYNNEI. This CDR3 spans 15 amino acids. The DNA for the CDR3 is TGTGCCAGCAGTGAAGCGCTTTCGGGTGTCGGGGAGCTGTTTTTT. It yields the protein CASSEALSGVGELFF.

The V gene is TRBV30, the J gene TRBJ1-1; no clear D gene. This CDR3 has 13 amino acids. V was clipped by 2 bases and J by 3 bases, with 10 bases between them. Germline V lookup: CDR1 GTSNPN, CDR2 SVGIG (reference sequence). The CDR3 protein is CAWSNRRDTEAFF. DNA for the CDR3: TGTGCCTGGAGTAATAGACGGGACACTGAAGCTTTCTTT.

The rearrangement uses TRBV27 and TRBJ1-2, with 8 positions matching TRBD1. The CDR3 spans 13 residues. The ends lost 7 bases at V and 8 bases at J; junction bases unmatched: 9. Germline V CDR1 and CDR2: MNHEY, SMNVEV (reference sequence). CDR3 coding DNA: TGTGCCAGCACCACTCAGGGGGCGCGCGGCTACACCTTC. Residues: CASTTQGARGYTF.

The gene calls are TRBV4-1 and TRBJ2-1, with 13 bases identical to TRBD2. With 4 bases clipped from V and 6 bases from J, the junction kept 3 bases outside the gene matches. The CDR3 contains 15 residues. Germline V gene data show CDR1 as MGHRA and CDR2 as YSYEKL. CDR3 DNA: TGCGCCAGCAGCCTACTAGCGGGGGGGAGCAATGAGCAGTTCTTC. Its translation is CASSLLAGGSNEQFF.

As DNA, the CDR3 is TGTGCCACCACCCCGGGACAGCGAAATCAGCCCCAGCATTTT. Translating gives CATTPGQRNQPQHF. The chain combines TRBV15 with TRBJ1-5, with 7 bases identical to TRBD1. This CDR3 spans 14 amino acids. The V segment lost 7 bases and the J segment 4 bases; nucleotides outside the gene matches: 7. The germline CDR1 and CDR2 sequences are LNHNV and YYDKDF (reference sequence).

This chain joins TRBV6-2 or TRBV6-3 and TRBJ2-7; TRBD2 might be the D (6 bases). This CDR3 spans 15 amino acids. Germline V gene sequence: CDR1 MNHEY, CDR2 SVGEGT. Trimming took 2 bases from V and 7 from J, leaving 18 bases between them. The CDR3 region has the DNA TGTGCCAGCAGTTACCCGCCGAATGGAGGGGTTGAGCAGTACTTC. Translating gives CASSYPPNGGVEQYF.

The chain carries TRBV7-9 and TRBJ1-1, with 10 bases matching TRBD1. The CDR3 has 16 amino acids. V lost 5 bases and J lost 1; bases outside the gene matches: 7. The germline V gene encodes CDR1 SEHNR and CDR2 FQNEAQ (reference sequence). CDR3 loop: CASSPWDRGSNTEAFF. CDR3 nucleotides: TGTGCCAGCAGCCCGTGGGACAGGGGATCGAACACTGAAGCTTTCTTT.

A remark on this clone: The sample holds other DNA sequences that translate to the same CDR3. The chain recombines TRBV3-1 (or the pseudogene TRBV3-2) with TRBJ1-3; D unclear. This CDR3 has 14 residues. Germline values: CDR1 LGHDT, CDR2 YNNKEL (reference sequence). Deletions cut 1 base from V and 1 base from J, with 5 bases between. CDR3 in DNA: TGTGCCAGCAGCCAAGGAGGTTCTGGAAACACCATATATTTT. Residues: CASSQGGSGNTIYF.

The chain has TRBV4-1 and TRBJ2-5, with D hard to call. Germline-derived CDR1 and CDR2 are MGHRA and YSYEKL. Trimming removed 0 bases at V and 1 base at J, with 3 bases between. The CDR3 is 13 amino acids. The CDR3 nucleotides read TGCGCCAGCAGCCAAGAGAGCCAAGAGACCCAGTACTTC. It encodes CASSQESQETQYF.

The genes are TRBV9 and TRBJ1-2; D is unclear. This CDR3 contains 14 residues. Germline CDR1 is SGDLS and CDR2 is YYNGEE. V lost 1 base to trimming and J lost 0 bases, with 7 bases between them. CDR3 coding DNA: TGTGCCAGCAGCGTATACAGTCCTAACTATGGCTACACCTTC. It encodes CASSVYSPNYGYTF.

V is TRBV13 and J is TRBJ2-1, with 8 positions matching TRBD1. Germline values: CDR1 PRHDT, CDR2 FYEKMQ (reference sequence). The V and J ends lost 5 bases and 10 bases, in that order; junction bases with no gene match: 10. The CDR3 runs to 14 residues. The CDR3 spells CASSTTGQGQEQFF. CDR3 coding DNA: TGTGCCAGCAGCACCACAGGACAGGGTCAGGAGCAGTTCTTC.

The CDR3 loop is CASSLYIEDTQYF. The DNA for the CDR3 is TGTGCCAGCAGCTTGTATATAGAAGATACGCAGTATTTT. V and J are TRBV5-5 and TRBJ2-3; D is unresolved. Germline loops: CDR1 SGHKS, CDR2 YYEKEE (reference sequence). V dropped 1 base and J dropped 5 bases, with 8 bases sitting between them. This CDR3 contains 13 residues.

The chain is built from TRBV24-1 and TRBJ1-1, with 9 bases aligning to TRBD1. V shed 10 bases and J 1 base; nucleotides not matched to a gene: 6. Germline V CDR1 and CDR2: KGHDR, SFDVKD. The CDR3 has 14 residues. CDR3 sequence reads: CATRGQGPNTEAFF. The CDR3 coding sequence is TGTGCCACGCGGGGACAGGGACCGAACACTGAAGCTTTCTTT.

The chain is built from TRBV27 and TRBJ1-2, with TRBD1 as a possible D gene (5 bases). The germline CDR1 and CDR2 sequences are MNHEY and SMNVEV (reference sequence). This CDR3 contains 15 residues. The V end was cut by 6 bases, the J end by 1 base, with 15 bases between. The CDR3 reads CASSLSPQGNYGYTF. CDR3 bases: TGTGCCAGCAGCCTTTCTCCCCAGGGTAACTATGGCTACACCTTC.